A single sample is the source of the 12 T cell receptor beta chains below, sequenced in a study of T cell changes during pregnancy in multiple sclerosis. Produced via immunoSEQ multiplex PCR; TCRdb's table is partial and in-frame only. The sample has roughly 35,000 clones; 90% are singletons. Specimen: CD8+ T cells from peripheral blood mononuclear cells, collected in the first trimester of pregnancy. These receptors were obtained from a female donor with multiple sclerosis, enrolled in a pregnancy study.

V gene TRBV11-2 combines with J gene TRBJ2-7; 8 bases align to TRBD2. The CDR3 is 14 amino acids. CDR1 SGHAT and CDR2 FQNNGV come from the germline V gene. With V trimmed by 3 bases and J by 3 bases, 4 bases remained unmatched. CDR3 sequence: CASSFGGGNYEQYF. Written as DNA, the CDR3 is TGTGCCAGCAGCTTCGGGGGGGGGAACTACGAGCAGTACTTC.

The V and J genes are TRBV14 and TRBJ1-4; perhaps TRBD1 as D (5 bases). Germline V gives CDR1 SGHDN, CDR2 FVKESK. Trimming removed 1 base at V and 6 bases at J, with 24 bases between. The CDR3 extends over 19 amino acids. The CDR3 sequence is CASSQVNPGSSLRDEKLFF. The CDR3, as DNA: TGTGCCAGCAGCCAAGTTAATCCAGGGTCGTCGTTGCGTGATGAAAAACTGTTTTTT.

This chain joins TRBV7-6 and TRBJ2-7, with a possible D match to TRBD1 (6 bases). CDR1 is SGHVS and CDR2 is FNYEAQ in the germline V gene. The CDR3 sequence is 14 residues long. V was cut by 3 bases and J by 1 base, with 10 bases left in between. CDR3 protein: CASSLIGGSYEQYF. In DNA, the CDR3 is TGTGCCAGCAGCTTGATAGGGGGTTCCTACGAGCAGTACTTC.

The CDR3 DNA sequence: TGTGCCAGTAGTATGGGGACTAGCGGACTCTACGAGCAGTACTTC. It yields the protein CASSMGTSGLYEQYF. V and J are TRBV19 and TRBJ2-7, with 11 bases that match TRBD2. Germline lookup yields CDR1 LNHDA and CDR2 SQIVND (reference sequence). This CDR3 is 15 amino acids long. Germline trimming cut 3 bases from V and 3 bases from J; bases unmatched to any gene: 4.

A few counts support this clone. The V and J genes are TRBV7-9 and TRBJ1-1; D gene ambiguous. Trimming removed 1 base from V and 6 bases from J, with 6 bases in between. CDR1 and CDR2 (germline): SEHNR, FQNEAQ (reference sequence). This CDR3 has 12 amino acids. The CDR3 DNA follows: TGTGCCAGCAGCTTAGGAGGGTCTGAAGCTTTCTTT. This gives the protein CASSLGGSEAFF.

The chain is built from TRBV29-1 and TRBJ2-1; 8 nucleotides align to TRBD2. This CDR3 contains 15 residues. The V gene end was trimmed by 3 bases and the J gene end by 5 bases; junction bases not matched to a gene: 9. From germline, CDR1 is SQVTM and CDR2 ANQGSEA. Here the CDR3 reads CSVDYISGTNNEQFF. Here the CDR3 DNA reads TGCAGCGTTGATTATATTAGCGGGACCAACAATGAGCAGTTCTTC.

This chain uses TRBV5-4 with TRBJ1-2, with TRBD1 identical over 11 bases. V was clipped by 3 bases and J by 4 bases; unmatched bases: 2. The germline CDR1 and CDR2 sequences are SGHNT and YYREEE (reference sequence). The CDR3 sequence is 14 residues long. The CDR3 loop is CASSYGTGGYGYTF. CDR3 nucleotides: TGTGCCAGCAGCTACGGGACAGGGGGCTATGGCTACACCTTC. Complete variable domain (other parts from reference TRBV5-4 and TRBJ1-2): ETGVTQSPTHLIKTRGQQVTLRCSSQSGHNTVSWYQQALGQGPQFIFQYYREEENGRGNFPPRFSGLQFPNYSSELNVNALELDDSALYLCASSYGTGGYGYTFGSGTRLTVV.

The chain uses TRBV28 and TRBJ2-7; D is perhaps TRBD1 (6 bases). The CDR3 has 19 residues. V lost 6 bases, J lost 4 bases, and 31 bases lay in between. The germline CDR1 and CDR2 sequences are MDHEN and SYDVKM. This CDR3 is CASRVRLRQVKGSRYEQYF. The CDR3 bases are TGTGCCAGCAGAGTACGCCTTCGACAGGTAAAAGGGTCCAGGTACGAGCAGTACTTC.

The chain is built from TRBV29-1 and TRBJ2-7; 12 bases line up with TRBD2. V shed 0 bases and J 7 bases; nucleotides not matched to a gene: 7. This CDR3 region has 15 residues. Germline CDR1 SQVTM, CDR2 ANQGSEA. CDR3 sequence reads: CSVEEPSGRVREQYF. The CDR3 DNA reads TGCAGCGTTGAAGAGCCTAGCGGGAGGGTAAGGGAGCAGTACTTC.

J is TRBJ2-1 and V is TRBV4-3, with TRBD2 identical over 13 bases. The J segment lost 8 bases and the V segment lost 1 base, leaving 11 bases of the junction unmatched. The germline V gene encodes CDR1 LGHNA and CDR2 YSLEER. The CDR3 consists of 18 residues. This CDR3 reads CASSQGGGGLAGRDEQFF. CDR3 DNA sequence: TGCGCCAGCAGCCAAGGAGGCGGGGGACTAGCGGGAAGAGATGAGCAGTTCTTC.

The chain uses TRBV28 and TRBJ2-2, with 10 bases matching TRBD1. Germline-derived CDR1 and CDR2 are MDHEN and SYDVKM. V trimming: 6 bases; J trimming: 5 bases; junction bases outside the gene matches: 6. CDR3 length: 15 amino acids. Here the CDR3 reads CASSSGTGETGELFF. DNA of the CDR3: TGTGCCAGCAGCTCCGGGACAGGGGAAACCGGGGAGCTGTTTTTT.

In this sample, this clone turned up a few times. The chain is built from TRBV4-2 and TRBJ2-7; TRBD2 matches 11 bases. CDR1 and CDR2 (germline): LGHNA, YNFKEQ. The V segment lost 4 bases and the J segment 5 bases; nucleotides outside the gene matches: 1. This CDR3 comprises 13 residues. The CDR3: CASSPTSGDEQYF. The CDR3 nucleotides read TGTGCCAGCAGCCCGACTAGCGGGGACGAGCAGTACTTC.